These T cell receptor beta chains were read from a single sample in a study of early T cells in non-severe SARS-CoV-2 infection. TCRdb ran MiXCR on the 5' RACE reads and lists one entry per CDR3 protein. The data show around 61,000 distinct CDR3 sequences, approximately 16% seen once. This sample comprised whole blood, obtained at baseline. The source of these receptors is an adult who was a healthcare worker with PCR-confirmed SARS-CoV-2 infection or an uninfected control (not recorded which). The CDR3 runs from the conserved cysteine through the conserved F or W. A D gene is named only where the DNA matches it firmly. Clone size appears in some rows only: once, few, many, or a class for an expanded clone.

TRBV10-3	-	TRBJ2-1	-	CAISEKTSSVDEQFF	TGTGCCATCAGTGAAAAAACTAGCTCGGTAGATGAGCAGTTCTTC
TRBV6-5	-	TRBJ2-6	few	CASSLVATGGSGANVLTF	TGTGCCAGCAGCCTGGTCGCGACAGGAGGCTCTGGGGCCAACGTCCTGACTTTC
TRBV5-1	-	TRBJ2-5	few	CASSEYQETQYF	TGCGCCAGCAGTGAATACCAAGAGACCCAGTACTTC
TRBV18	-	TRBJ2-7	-	CASSPRGGKAYEQYF	TGTGCCAGCTCACCTCGAGGGGGGAAGGCCTACGAGCAGTACTTC
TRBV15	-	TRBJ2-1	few	CATSRSGDPEQFF	TGTGCCACCAGCAGATCGGGGGATCCTGAGCAGTTCTTC
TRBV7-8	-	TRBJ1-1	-	CASSFLGDTEAFF	TGTGCCAGCAGCTTCCTAGGGGACACTGAAGCTTTCTTT
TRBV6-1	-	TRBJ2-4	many	CASSEMRLDIQYF	TGTGCCAGCAGTGAAATGAGGTTGGACATTCAGTACTTC
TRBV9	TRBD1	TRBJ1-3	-	CASSARQGPWVNTIYF	TGTGCCAGCAGCGCCCGACAGGGCCCCTGGGTGAACACCATATATTTT
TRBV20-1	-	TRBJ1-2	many	CSGGQQKWGLYGYTF	TGCAGTGGGGGCCAGCAAAAATGGGGCCTCTATGGCTACACCTTC
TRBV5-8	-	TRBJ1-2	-	CASSRNLGTSPDYGYTF	TGTGCCAGCAGCCGAAACCTCGGGACTTCCCCGGACTATGGCTACACCTTC
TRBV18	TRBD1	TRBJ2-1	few	CASSPPGQGRNEQFF	TGTGCCAGCTCACCACCGGGACAGGGGAGGAATGAGCAGTTCTTC
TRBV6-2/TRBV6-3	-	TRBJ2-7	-	CASSNTGIEQYF	TGTGCCAGCAGTAATACAGGGATCGAGCAGTACTTC
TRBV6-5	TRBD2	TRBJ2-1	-	CASSYLTSGGLYNEQFF	TGTGCCAGCAGTTACTTGACTAGCGGGGGCCTCTACAATGAGCAGTTCTTC
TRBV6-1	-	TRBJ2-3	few	CASSELGGTDTQYF	TGTGCCAGCAGTGAACTGGGTGGGACAGATACGCAGTATTTT